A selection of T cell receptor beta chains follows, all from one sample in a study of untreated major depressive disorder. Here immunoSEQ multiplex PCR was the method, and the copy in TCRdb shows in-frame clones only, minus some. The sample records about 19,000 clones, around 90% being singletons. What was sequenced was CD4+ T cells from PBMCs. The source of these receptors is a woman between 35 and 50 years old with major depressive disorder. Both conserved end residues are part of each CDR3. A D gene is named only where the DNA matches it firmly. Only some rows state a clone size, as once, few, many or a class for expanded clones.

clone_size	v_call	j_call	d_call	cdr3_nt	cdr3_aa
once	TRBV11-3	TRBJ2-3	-	TGTGCCAGCAGCTCGGGACAAGCTAGCACAGATACGCAGTATTTT	CASSSGQASTDTQYF
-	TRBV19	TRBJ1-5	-	TGTGCCAGTAGTTTAAAAAATCAGCCCCAGCATTTT	CASSLKNQPQHF
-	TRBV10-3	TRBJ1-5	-	TGTGCCATCAGTGGGGAGATCAATCAGCCCCAGCATTTT	CAISGEINQPQHF
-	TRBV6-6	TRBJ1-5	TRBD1	TGTGCCAGCAGTTCGCCAGGGGGACTAAGCAATCAGCCCCAGCATTTT	CASSSPGGLSNQPQHF
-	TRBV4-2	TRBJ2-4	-	TGTGCCAGCAGCCAAGAGCGGGTCGGGGTAGGGTTCGCCAAAAACATTCAGTACTTC	CASSQERVGVGFAKNIQYF
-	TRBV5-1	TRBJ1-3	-	TGCGCCAGCAGCTTGGATAACTCTGGAAACACCATATATTTT	CASSLDNSGNTIYF
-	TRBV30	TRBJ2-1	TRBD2	TGTGCCTGGAGTGTACGGCTAGCGGGAATATACAATGAGCAGTTCTTC	CAWSVRLAGIYNEQFF
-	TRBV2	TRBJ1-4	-	TGTGCCAGCAGTTTCCAGGGCCTTACTAATGAAAAACTGTTTTTT	CASSFQGLTNEKLFF
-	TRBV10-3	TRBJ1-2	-	TGTGCCATCAGTGATGAAGGGGGTCAGTCCTATGGCTACACCTTC	CAISDEGGQSYGYTF
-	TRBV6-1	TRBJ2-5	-	TGTGCCAGCAGCGCCACCAGGGAGACCCAGTACTTC	CASSATRETQYF
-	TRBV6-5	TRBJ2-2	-	TGTGCCAGCAGAAGGGAAGGGAACACCGGGGAGCTGTTTTTT	CASRREGNTGELFF
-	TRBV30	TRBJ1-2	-	TGTGCCTCCATCACTGAAACTGGGTATGGCTACACCTTC	CASITETGYGYTF
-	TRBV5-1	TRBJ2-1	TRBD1	TGCGCCAGCAGCGAAGGGGGCCCTCACAATGAGCAGTTCTTC	CASSEGGPHNEQFF
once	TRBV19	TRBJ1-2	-	TGTGCCAGTAGTGAGCAGGGACTTGGGGGCTACACCTTC	CASSEQGLGGYTF
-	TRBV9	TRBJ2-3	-	TGTGCCAGCAGCGTCCAGGGCCTCAAGGGGACAGATACGCAGTATTTT	CASSVQGLKGTDTQYF
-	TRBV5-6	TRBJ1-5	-	TGTGCCAGCAGCTCGCGGACAAGGGGGAGCAATCAGCCCCAGCATTTT	CASSSRTRGSNQPQHF
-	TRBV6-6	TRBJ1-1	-	TGTGCCAGCAGTCTCCTCAGTCGGGGGGCGGCAGTTGAAGCTTTCTTT	CASSLLSRGAAVEAFF
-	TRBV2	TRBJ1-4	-	TGTGCCAGCGAACAGACAGCTGCTAATGAAAAACTGTTTTTT	CASEQTAANEKLFF
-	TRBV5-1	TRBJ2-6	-	TGCGCCAGCAGCTTGACAGGCCCTCGCTCTGGGGCCAACGTCCTGACTTTC	CASSLTGPRSGANVLTF
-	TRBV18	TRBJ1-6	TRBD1	TGTGCCAGCTCACCACTCGCGGGACAGGGGGCAGGTTCACCCCTCCACTTT	CASSPLAGQGAGSPLHF
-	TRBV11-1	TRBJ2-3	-	TGTGCCAGCAGCCCGTCGGTAAGGGGTAACACAGATACGCAGTATTTT	CASSPSVRGNTDTQYF
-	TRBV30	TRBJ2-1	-	TGTGCCACCACCAGGGGGGGGGTCTACAATGAGCAGTTCTTC	CATTRGGVYNEQFF
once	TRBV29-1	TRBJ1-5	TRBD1	TGCAGCGCGTCCCCCGGGACAGGAGGACAGCCCCAGCATTTT	CSASPGTGGQPQHF
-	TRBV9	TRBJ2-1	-	TGTGCCAGCAGCGCGCAGGGTATGGCCTACAATGAGCAGTTCTTC	CASSAQGMAYNEQFF
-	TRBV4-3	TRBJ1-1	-	TGCGCCAGCAGCCAAGATGGGGGTCTGGTAAGCGAAGCTTTCTTT	CASSQDGGLVSEAFF
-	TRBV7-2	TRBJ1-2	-	TGTGCCAGCAGCTTAGTTCAACGGCACCTAACGGGGTCTGGCTACACCTTC	CASSLVQRHLTGSGYTF
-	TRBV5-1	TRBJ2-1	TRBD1	TGCGCCAGCAGCGAAAGGACAGGGTCGAATGAGCAGTTCTTC	CASSERTGSNEQFF
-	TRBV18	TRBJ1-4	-	TGTGCCAGCTCACCAAACATGGGGGGTAATGAAAAACTGTTTTTT	CASSPNMGGNEKLFF
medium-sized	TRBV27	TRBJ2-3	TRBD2	TGTGCCAGCAGTTCAAGGACTAGCGGGATAACCACGCAGTATTTT	CASSSRTSGITTQYF
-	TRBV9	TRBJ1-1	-	TGTGCCAGCAGCCTAGTCGGGGGGGCGCCAAGTGAAGCTTTCTTT	CASSLVGGAPSEAFF
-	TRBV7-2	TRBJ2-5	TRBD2	TGTGCCAGCAGAAAAACTAGCGGGAGTGGGCAAGAGACCCAGTACTTC	CASRKTSGSGQETQYF
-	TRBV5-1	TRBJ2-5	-	TGCGCCAGCACTGCCCAAGAGACCCAGTACTTC	CASTAQETQYF
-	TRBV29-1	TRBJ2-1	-	TGCAGCGTTGGGGGGGTCGTGGACGGGTTCTTC	CSVGGVVDGFF
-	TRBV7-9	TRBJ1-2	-	TGTGCCAGCAGCCGTGAAAGGGAAGGGGGCTACACCTTC	CASSREREGGYTF
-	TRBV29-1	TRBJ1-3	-	TGCAGCGTTGGCGGTTTGGGGGGAAACACCATATATTTT	CSVGGLGGNTIYF